Given below is one TCR beta chain in context. This clone's antigen is unknown. One base away there is no much larger clone; base qualities are not given. The data were obtained in a study of control samples from healthy donors and cancer patients (dated by TCRdb to about 2020). Libraries were prepared through the immunoSEQ multiplex PCR assay. Drawn from immuneACCESS, this table holds only the in-frame rearrangements with V and J called that TCRdb kept. Clones are partly lost; checked studies trace under half to an unresolved V gene and leave the rest unexplained. This sample has some 95,000 clones in its table, and around three quarters of those were observed once. The top ten hold 8% to 11% of the sample. Sequenced input: blood. The TCR sequence derives from a woman in her twenties or thirties in good health.

The CDR3 corresponds to CASSYRGMMNTEAFF. The nucleotide sequence is TGCGCCAGCAGCTATAGGGGGATGATGAACACTGAAGCTTTCTTT. The chain uses TRBV4-1 and TRBJ1-1, and possibly TRBD1, on 6 matching bases. CDR1 and CDR2 were assigned from the germline V gene as MGHRA and YSYEKL. Measured from the cysteine to the phenylalanine, the CDR3 is 15 residues long. Just CDR3 DNA is preserved here, 45 bases in frame from base 1. V is clipped by 5 bases and J by 0 bases, and the sequence between their germline boundaries is 13 bases long.